The 5 T cell receptor beta chains below were found in one sample sequenced in a study of blood T cell repertoires in COVID-19. Produced via immunoSEQ multiplex PCR; TCRdb's table is partial and in-frame only. This sample yields tens of thousands of clones, of which approximately 84% are seen a single time; around 3.5% belongs to the top ten. The sequencing sample was made of peripheral blood. Receptor source: a man in his 60s with acute or convalescent COVID-19.

V and J are TRBV7-4 and TRBJ2-3, with TRBD2 identical over 10 bases. V was pared by 5 bases and J by 1 base, with 3 bases of the junction left unmatched. CDR3 length equals 15 residues. Germline loops: CDR1 SGHVT, CDR2 SQSDAQ. The CDR3 here is CASSVLAGGTDTQYF. CDR3 bases: TGTGCCAGCAGCGTTCTAGCGGGGGGCACAGATACGCAGTATTTT.

The V gene is TRBV11-3, the J gene TRBJ2-1; the D gene is possibly TRBD1 (6 bases). The CDR3 totals 13 residues. Germline V gene lookup returns CDR1 SGHNT and CDR2 YENEEA. V shed 4 bases and J shed 14 bases, with 18 bases lying between them. The CDR3 region is CASSSIVRDIKFF. Here the CDR3 DNA reads TGTGCCAGCAGCTCAATAGTCCGGGACATTAAGTTCTTC.

This sequence joins TRBV14 and TRBJ2-3; D might be TRBD1 (6 bases). CDR1 is SGHDN and CDR2 is FVKESK in the germline V gene. The CDR3 spans 17 residues. Trimming cost V 4 bases and J 0 bases, with 17 bases left between them. CDR3 DNA sequence: TGTGCCAGCAGCCCTACCTCCGGGACAACAAGCACAGATACGCAGTATTTT. It yields the protein CASSPTSGTTSTDTQYF.

The chain has TRBV14 and TRBJ1-1; 8 nucleotides align to TRBD1. J gave up 2 bases and V 1 base, and 6 bases lay outside the gene matches. CDR1 is SGHDN, CDR2 FVKESK, per germline. The CDR3 has 16 residues. CDR3 nucleotides: TGTGCCAGCAGCCAAGCGTGGACAGGGCTAAACACTGAAGCTTTCTTT. This sequence encodes CASSQAWTGLNTEAFF.

V usage is TRBV7-2 and J usage is TRBJ2-5; 7 bases match TRBD2. Unmatched junction bases numbered 7, after V lost 2 bases and J lost 4 bases. Looked up from germline, CDR1 is SGHTA and CDR2 is FQGNSA. CDR3 length: 15 amino acids. CDR3 DNA sequence: TGTGCCAGCAGCTTATCTTCTAGCGGAGTAGAGACCCAGTACTTC. Translation gives CASSLSSSGVETQYF. The whole variable domain, remainder taken from reference TRBV7-2 and TRBJ2-5, is GAGVSQSPSNKVTEKGKDVELRCDPISGHTALYWYRQSLGQGLEFLIYFQGNSAPDKSGLPSDRFSAERTGGSVSTLTIQRTQQEDSAVYLCASSLSSSGVETQYFGPGTRLLVL.